The 30 T cell receptor beta chains given below trace back to one sample, sequenced in a study of cytomegalovirus exposure and HLA in healthy donors. A multiplex PCR was run with 60 Vbeta primers and 13 Jbeta primers. Here immunoSEQ multiplex PCR was the method, and the copy in TCRdb shows in-frame clones only, minus some. The repertoire holds 150,000 or so clones, with 70% to 80% as singletons. Sequencing was performed on PBMCs. These receptors came from a man aged 30-40 years in good health and CMV-seropositive.

This clone was recorded once. The J gene is TRBJ2-1, the V gene TRBV19; possible D gene TRBD2, 6 bases. This CDR3 contains 14 residues. CDR1 and CDR2 from the germline V gene are LNHDA and SQIVND (reference sequence). The ends were cut back, 9 bases at V and 4 bases at J, with 16 bases in the middle. The CDR3 here is CASKLASIYNEQFF. CDR3 nucleotides: TGTGCCAGCAAGCTAGCGTCCATATACAATGAGCAGTTCTTC.

The rearrangement uses TRBV7-8 and TRBJ1-1; TRBD1 might be the D (5 bases). The V gene lost 5 bases and the J gene lost 7 bases, with 11 bases spanning the gap. CDR1 and CDR2 from the germline V gene are SGHVS and FQNEAQ. The length of the CDR3 is 12 residues. The CDR3 DNA follows: TGTGCCAGCAGCCCAGACAGCAGTGAAGCTTTCTTT. It is translated as CASSPDSSEAFF.

V and J are TRBV7-9 and TRBJ1-4, with a possible D match to TRBD1 (6 bases). This CDR3 has 15 amino acids. Germline assignment: CDR1 SEHNR and CDR2 FQNEAQ (reference sequence). V lost 10 bases and J lost 7, with 22 bases in between. The DNA for the CDR3 is TGTGCCACCGGGGGGGAAAGGTCCAGGGGTGAAAAACTGTTTTTT. It translates to CATGGERSRGEKLFF.

The V call is TRBV2, the J call TRBJ2-7; possible D gene TRBD2, 5 bases. The CDR3 extends over 16 amino acids. Trimming removed 1 base at V and 1 base at J, with 14 bases between. From germline, CDR1 is SNHLY and CDR2 FYNNEI. CDR3 nucleotide sequence: TGTGCCAGCAGTGAAGGGGCGGGTAGTTTTTCCTACGAGCAGTACTTC. Its translation: CASSEGAGSFSYEQYF.

The chain recombines TRBV19 with TRBJ1-1; 8 positions match TRBD1. V was pared by 3 bases and J by 11 bases, with 5 bases of the junction left unmatched. CDR1 is LNHDA, CDR2 SQIVND, per germline (reference sequence). The CDR3 covers 12 residues. DNA of the CDR3: TGTGCCAGTAGTATTCGACAGGGGATGGCTTTCTTT. It encodes CASSIRQGMAFF. Looking up the rest from reference TRBV19 and TRBJ1-1 gives the full variable domain: DGGITQSPKYLFRKEGQNVTLSCEQNLNHDAMYWYRQDPGQGLRLIYYSQIVNDFQKGDIAEGYSVSREKKESFPLTVTSAQKNPTAFYLCASSIRQGMAFFGQGTRLTVV.

V is TRBV5-1 and J is TRBJ2-2; tentatively, D is TRBD2 (7 bases). CDR1 SGHRS and CDR2 YFSETQ come from the germline V gene. The CDR3 runs 15 residues. The germline V and J ends were trimmed by 0 bases and 6 bases, with 12 bases remaining between them. CDR3 region: CASSLDRGRAGELFF. CDR3 nucleotide sequence: TGCGCCAGCAGCTTGGATAGGGGGAGGGCCGGGGAGCTGTTTTTT.

The rearrangement uses TRBV5-8 and TRBJ2-1; D is unclear. CDR3 length equals 14 residues. The V end lost 4 bases, the J end lost 2 bases, and 10 bases lay between the germline ends. Germline V CDR1 and CDR2: SGHTS, YDEGEE. The CDR3 protein is CASSTRNPYNEQFF. In DNA form, the CDR3 reads TGTGCCAGCAGCACGCGAAATCCCTACAATGAGCAGTTCTTC.

The CDR3: CAISPRPSGSGNEQFF. The CDR3 coding sequence is TGTGCCATCAGTCCCAGGCCTAGCGGGAGCGGGAATGAGCAGTTCTTC. The chain couples TRBV10-3 to TRBJ2-1; 10 nucleotides agree with TRBD2. V was clipped by 5 bases and J by 7 bases; unmatched bases: 11. In germline, CDR1 is ENHRY, CDR2 SYGVKD. This CDR3 comprises 16 residues.

The chain has TRBV18 and TRBJ2-1; weak D call: TRBD2 (5 bases). V lost 8 bases to trimming and J lost 8 bases, with 16 bases between them. The CDR3 has 13 amino acids. The germline CDR1 and CDR2 sequences are KGHSH and LQKENI. CDR3 coding DNA: TGTGCCAGCAACCGGGAAAAGAGCGATGAGCAGTTCTTC. This encodes CASNREKSDEQFF.

V gene TRBV30 combines with J gene TRBJ2-3; 8 nucleotides match TRBD1. The CDR3 runs to 12 residues. From germline, CDR1 is GTSNPN and CDR2 SVGIG (reference sequence). V trimming: 5 bases; J trimming: 6 bases; junction bases outside the gene matches: 4. CDR3 region: CAWERTGDTQYF. The CDR3 region has the DNA TGTGCCTGGGAAAGGACAGGGGATACGCAGTATTTT. Filled out from reference TRBV30 and TRBJ2-3, the complete variable domain reads SQTIHQWPATLVQPVGSPLSLECTVEGTSNPNLYWYRQAAGRGLQLLFYSVGIGQISSEVPQNLSASRPQDRQFILSSKKLLLSDSGFYLCAWERTGDTQYFGPGTRLTVL.

The V and J genes are TRBV18 and TRBJ2-5; 7 bases agree with TRBD2. Germline V gives CDR1 KGHSH, CDR2 LQKENI. V gave up 3 bases and J gave up 4 bases; unmatched junction bases: 8. The CDR3 runs 15 residues. The CDR3: CASSPDRGGRETQYF. The CDR3 nucleotides are TGTGCCAGCTCACCTGATAGGGGCGGGAGAGAGACCCAGTACTTC.

V is TRBV6-5 and J is TRBJ1-2; possible D gene TRBD1, 5 bases. V was trimmed by 7 bases and J by 5 bases, leaving 17 bases between them. This CDR3 has 14 amino acids. The germline CDR1 and CDR2 sequences are MNHEY and SVGAGI. The CDR3 DNA is TGTGCCAGCAAAGAGTCCGGGACTATGTATGGCTACACCTTC. It codes for CASKESGTMYGYTF.

The chain joins TRBV6-5 to TRBJ1-2, with 9 bases that match TRBD1. Germline V lookup: CDR1 MNHEY, CDR2 SVGAGI. The V and J ends lost 2 bases and 7 bases, in that order; junction bases with no gene match: 5. CDR3 size: 14 residues. This CDR3 reads CASSYTTGGRGYTF. The CDR3 nucleotides read TGTGCCAGCAGTTACACTACAGGGGGCCGTGGCTACACCTTC.

The chain joins TRBV27 to TRBJ1-1; weak D call: TRBD1 (6 bases). Per the germline V gene, CDR1 is MNHEY and CDR2 is SMNVEV (reference sequence). Trimming left V 6 bases short and J 0 bases short, with 14 bases between. The CDR3 totals 15 residues. The CDR3 sequence: CASRLDRVMNTEAFF. The CDR3 nucleotides read TGTGCCAGCAGATTGGACAGAGTCATGAACACTGAAGCTTTCTTT.

The genes are TRBV10-3 and TRBJ2-1, with 9 nucleotides matching TRBD2. Germline CDR1 is ENHRY and CDR2 is SYGVKD. V lost 2 bases and J lost 0; bases outside the gene matches: 11. CDR3 size: 19 residues. The CDR3 region has the DNA TGTGCCATCAGTGAGATACTAGCGGGTCACCTTAGCTCCTACAATGAGCAGTTCTTC. The encoded protein is CAISEILAGHLSSYNEQFF.

The CDR3 sequence is CASSLGGGTSQTELFF. DNA of the CDR3: TGCGCCAGCAGCTTGGGGGGCGGGACCTCCCAAACGGAGCTGTTTTTT. The rearrangement links TRBV5-1 to TRBJ2-2; tentative D call: TRBD2 (6 bases). Per germline, CDR1 SGHRS and CDR2 YFSETQ. This CDR3 region has 16 residues. Trimming shortened V by 0 bases and J by 10 bases, and 19 bases separated the two germline ends.

The rearrangement links TRBV20-1 to TRBJ2-1; unclear D gene. CDR3 length: 11 residues. Germline V gives CDR1 DFQATT, CDR2 SNEGSKA (reference sequence). The V and J ends lost 3 bases and 7 bases respectively, with 7 bases between them. CDR3 in amino acids: CSASLRNEQFF. The CDR3 DNA follows: TGCAGTGCTAGTTTGCGTAATGAGCAGTTCTTC.

The chain is built from TRBV6-5 and TRBJ2-2; D gene ambiguous. The germline V gene encodes CDR1 MNHEY and CDR2 SVGAGI. Deletions cut 2 bases from V and 8 bases from J, with 12 bases between. The CDR3 loop spans 14 amino acids. The CDR3 sequence: CASSYGPNKGELFF. The CDR3 bases are TGTGCCAGCAGTTACGGGCCGAATAAAGGGGAGCTGTTTTTT.

This clone has a handful of counts. V gene TRBV30 combines with J gene TRBJ2-2, with TRBD2 identical over 10 bases. Trimming at V came to 4 bases and at J to 1 base, leaving 6 bases not matched to a gene. There are 16 residues in the CDR3. CDR1 and CDR2 (germline): GTSNPN, SVGIG (reference sequence). CDR3 protein: CAWIRLAGENTGELFF. CDR3 DNA sequence: TGTGCCTGGATCCGGCTAGCGGGGGAGAACACCGGGGAGCTGTTTTTT.

The rearrangement joins TRBV28 to TRBJ2-7, with D maybe TRBD1 (6 bases). CDR1 and CDR2 (germline): MDHEN, SYDVKM. V lost 4 bases and J lost 4, with 17 bases in between. The CDR3 contains 15 residues. Written as DNA, the CDR3 is TGTGCCAGCAGTTCGCCGGGACAAAGGGGGTACGAGCAGTACTTC. Its translation: CASSSPGQRGYEQYF.

The gene calls are TRBV19 and TRBJ2-3; a weak D match, TRBD1 (5 bases). This CDR3 comprises 15 residues. V was pared by 5 bases and J by 0 bases, with 12 bases between. Germline V gene data show CDR1 as LNHDA and CDR2 as SQIVND (reference sequence). The CDR3 here is CASSPRVDSTDTQYF. The CDR3 region has the DNA TGTGCCAGTAGTCCCAGGGTCGATAGCACAGATACGCAGTATTTT. Combining the CDR3 with reference TRBV19 and TRBJ2-3 gives the whole variable domain DGGITQSPKYLFRKEGQNVTLSCEQNLNHDAMYWYRQDPGQGLRLIYYSQIVNDFQKGDIAEGYSVSREKKESFPLTVTSAQKNPTAFYLCASSPRVDSTDTQYFGPGTRLTVL.

This chain joins TRBV6-6 and TRBJ2-7; 10 positions agree with TRBD1. CDR3 length: 14 amino acids. Germline values: CDR1 MNHNY, CDR2 SVGAGI (reference sequence). Trimming cost V 6 bases and J 3 bases; bases outside gene matches: 5. This CDR3 is CASSNRDRGYEQYF. The CDR3 nucleotides read TGTGCCAGCAGCAACCGGGACAGGGGCTACGAGCAGTACTTC.

This clone has a single count. V usage is TRBV18 and J usage is TRBJ1-1, with a weak D call TRBD1 (5 bases). This CDR3 contains 18 residues. The germline V and J ends were trimmed by 2 bases and 0 bases, with 19 bases remaining between them. CDR1 is KGHSH and CDR2 is LQKENI in the germline V gene. DNA of the CDR3: TGTGCCAGCTCACCAGGGAGGGGATATACAAGTTTGAACACTGAAGCTTTCTTT. This encodes CASSPGRGYTSLNTEAFF.

The chain employs TRBV30 and TRBJ2-1, with D possibly matching TRBD2 (7 bases). The length of the CDR3 is 11 residues. Germline V gene lookup returns CDR1 GTSNPN and CDR2 SVGIG (reference sequence). The germline V and J ends were trimmed by 4 bases and 11 bases, with 12 bases remaining between them. This chain's CDR3 is CAWTRGGKQFF. As DNA, the CDR3 is TGTGCCTGGACAAGGGGGGGAAAGCAGTTCTTC.

The chain has TRBV18 and TRBJ2-7, with D possibly matching TRBD2 (6 bases). The CDR3 spans 15 residues. Germline V CDR1 and CDR2: KGHSH, LQKENI. Trimming took 4 bases from V and 7 from J, leaving 20 bases between them. This CDR3 is CASSLRLGPLSEQYF. In nucleotides, the CDR3 is TGTGCCAGCTCACTACGACTAGGGCCGCTTTCGGAGCAGTACTTC.

The V and J genes are TRBV6-5 and TRBJ1-3; D is possibly TRBD1 (6 bases). The V end was cut by 5 bases, the J end by 2 bases, with 10 bases between. The CDR3 has 14 residues. The germline CDR1 and CDR2 sequences are MNHEY and SVGAGI. The CDR3 is CASSPPGAGNTIYF. The CDR3 DNA reads as TGTGCCAGCAGTCCCCCAGGGGCTGGAAACACCATATATTTT.

The rearrangement joins TRBV5-1 to TRBJ2-6; tentatively, D is TRBD1 (5 bases). V was clipped by 2 bases and J by 0 bases, with 15 bases between them. The CDR3 sequence is 18 residues long. Germline CDR1 and CDR2: SGHRS and YFSETQ. The CDR3 nucleotides read TGCGCCAGCAGCTTCAGGACACTACGCCTCTCTGGGGCCAACGTCCTGACTTTC. Its translation: CASSFRTLRLSGANVLTF.

The chain uses TRBV27 and TRBJ1-2, with D perhaps TRBD1 (6 bases). The V end was cut by 5 bases, the J end by 2 bases, with 15 bases between. Germline V gives CDR1 MNHEY, CDR2 SMNVEV (reference sequence). This CDR3 is built from 15 residues. CDR3 sequence (DNA): TGTGCCAGCAGTATTGACAGGACGGAAAACTATGGCTACACCTTC. Protein product: CASSIDRTENYGYTF.

The V call is TRBV7-2, the J call TRBJ2-7; 8 bases map to TRBD1. Trimming cost V 6 bases and J 2 bases; bases outside gene matches: 3. The germline V gene encodes CDR1 SGHTA and CDR2 FQGNSA. This CDR3 contains 13 residues. The CDR3 DNA sequence: TGTGCCAGCAGAACGGGACAGGCCTACGAGCAGTACTTC. It yields the protein CASRTGQAYEQYF.

J is TRBJ2-7 and V is TRBV7-6; 7 bases line up with TRBD2. The CDR3 has 15 residues. Unmatched junction bases numbered 9, after V lost 4 bases and J lost 3 bases. The germline gives CDR1 SGHVS, CDR2 FNYEAQ. The CDR3 DNA reads as TGTGCCAGCAGCTCTAACCGGGACTATCGCTACGAGCAGTACTTC. Encoded protein: CASSSNRDYRYEQYF.